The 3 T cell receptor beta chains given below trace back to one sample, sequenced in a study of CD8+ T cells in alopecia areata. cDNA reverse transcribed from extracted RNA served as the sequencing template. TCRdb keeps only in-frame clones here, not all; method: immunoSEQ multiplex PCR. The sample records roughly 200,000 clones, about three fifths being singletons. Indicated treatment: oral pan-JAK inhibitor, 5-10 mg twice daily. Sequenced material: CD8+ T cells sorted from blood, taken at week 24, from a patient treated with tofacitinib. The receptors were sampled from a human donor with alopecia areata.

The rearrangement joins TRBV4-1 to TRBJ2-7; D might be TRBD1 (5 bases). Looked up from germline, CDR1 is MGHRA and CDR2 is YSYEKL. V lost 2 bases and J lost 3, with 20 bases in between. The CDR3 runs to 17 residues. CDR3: CASSQSPGSGHYYEQYF. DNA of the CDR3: TGCGCCAGCAGCCAAAGCCCGGGCTCAGGGCATTACTACGAGCAGTACTTC.

CDR3: CASQDGGNQPQHF. The CDR3 nucleotides read TGTGCCAGCCAAGATGGAGGCAATCAGCCCCAGCATTTT. The rearrangement uses TRBV2 and TRBJ1-5; no clear D gene. CDR1 is SNHLY and CDR2 is FYNNEI in the germline V gene. The CDR3 consists of 13 residues. The germline V and J ends were trimmed by 8 bases and 2 bases, with 10 bases remaining between them.

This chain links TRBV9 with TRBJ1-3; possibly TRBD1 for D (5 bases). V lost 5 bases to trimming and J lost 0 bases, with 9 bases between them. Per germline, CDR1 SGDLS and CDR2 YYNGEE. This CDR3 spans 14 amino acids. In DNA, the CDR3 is TGTGCCAGCAGTGGGGCGAGCTCTGGAAACACCATATATTTT. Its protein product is CASSGASSGNTIYF.